The clone carrying this TCR beta chain has a single count. The data originate from a study of blood T cell repertoires in COVID-19. There are 14 residues in the CDR3. The germline gives CDR1 MDHEN, CDR2 SYDVKM. With 11 bases removed from V and 7 bases from J, the gap between germline ends came to 18 bases. How the authors handled the data: The assay estimated nucleated cells by amplifying reference gene primers. Sequenced by immunoSEQ multiplex PCR; TCRdb stores in-frame clones only, minus some. That table is the source of V, J and clone size, and D and trimming were worked out from the DNA. The sample lists some 400,000 clones, around nine tenths occurring once.

The sequence was obtained from a human donor in a cohort sampled during active COVID-19. The material sequenced was peripheral blood. The chain uses TRBV28 and TRBJ1-6; TRBD1 is a possible D gene (5 bases). The CDR3 is CAAKRRGRNSPLHF. The CDR3 coding sequence is TGTGCCGCTAAGAGGCGGGGGAGGAATTCACCCCTCCACTTT. The full variable domain, with the rest looked up from reference TRBV28 and TRBJ1-6, is DVKVTQSSRYLVKRTGEKVFLECVQDMDHENMFWYRQDPGLGLRLIYFSYDVKMKEKGDIPEGYSVSREKKERFSLILESASTNQTSMYLCAAKRRGRNSPLHFGNGTRLTVT.